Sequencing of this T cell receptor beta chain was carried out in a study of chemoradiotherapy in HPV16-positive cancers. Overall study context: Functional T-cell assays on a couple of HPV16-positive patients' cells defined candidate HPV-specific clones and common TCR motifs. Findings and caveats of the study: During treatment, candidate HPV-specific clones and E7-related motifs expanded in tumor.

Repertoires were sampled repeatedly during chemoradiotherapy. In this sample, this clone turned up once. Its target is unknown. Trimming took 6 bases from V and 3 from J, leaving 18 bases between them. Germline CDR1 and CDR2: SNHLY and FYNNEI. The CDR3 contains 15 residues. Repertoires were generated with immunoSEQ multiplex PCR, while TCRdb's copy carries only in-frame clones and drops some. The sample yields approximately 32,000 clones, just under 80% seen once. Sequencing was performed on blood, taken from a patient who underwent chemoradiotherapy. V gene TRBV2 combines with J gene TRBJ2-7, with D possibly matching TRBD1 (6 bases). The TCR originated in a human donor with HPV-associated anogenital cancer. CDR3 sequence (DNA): TGTGCCAGCAGCGCGAATCCACAGGGAATCTACGAGCAGTACTTC. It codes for CASSANPQGIYEQYF.